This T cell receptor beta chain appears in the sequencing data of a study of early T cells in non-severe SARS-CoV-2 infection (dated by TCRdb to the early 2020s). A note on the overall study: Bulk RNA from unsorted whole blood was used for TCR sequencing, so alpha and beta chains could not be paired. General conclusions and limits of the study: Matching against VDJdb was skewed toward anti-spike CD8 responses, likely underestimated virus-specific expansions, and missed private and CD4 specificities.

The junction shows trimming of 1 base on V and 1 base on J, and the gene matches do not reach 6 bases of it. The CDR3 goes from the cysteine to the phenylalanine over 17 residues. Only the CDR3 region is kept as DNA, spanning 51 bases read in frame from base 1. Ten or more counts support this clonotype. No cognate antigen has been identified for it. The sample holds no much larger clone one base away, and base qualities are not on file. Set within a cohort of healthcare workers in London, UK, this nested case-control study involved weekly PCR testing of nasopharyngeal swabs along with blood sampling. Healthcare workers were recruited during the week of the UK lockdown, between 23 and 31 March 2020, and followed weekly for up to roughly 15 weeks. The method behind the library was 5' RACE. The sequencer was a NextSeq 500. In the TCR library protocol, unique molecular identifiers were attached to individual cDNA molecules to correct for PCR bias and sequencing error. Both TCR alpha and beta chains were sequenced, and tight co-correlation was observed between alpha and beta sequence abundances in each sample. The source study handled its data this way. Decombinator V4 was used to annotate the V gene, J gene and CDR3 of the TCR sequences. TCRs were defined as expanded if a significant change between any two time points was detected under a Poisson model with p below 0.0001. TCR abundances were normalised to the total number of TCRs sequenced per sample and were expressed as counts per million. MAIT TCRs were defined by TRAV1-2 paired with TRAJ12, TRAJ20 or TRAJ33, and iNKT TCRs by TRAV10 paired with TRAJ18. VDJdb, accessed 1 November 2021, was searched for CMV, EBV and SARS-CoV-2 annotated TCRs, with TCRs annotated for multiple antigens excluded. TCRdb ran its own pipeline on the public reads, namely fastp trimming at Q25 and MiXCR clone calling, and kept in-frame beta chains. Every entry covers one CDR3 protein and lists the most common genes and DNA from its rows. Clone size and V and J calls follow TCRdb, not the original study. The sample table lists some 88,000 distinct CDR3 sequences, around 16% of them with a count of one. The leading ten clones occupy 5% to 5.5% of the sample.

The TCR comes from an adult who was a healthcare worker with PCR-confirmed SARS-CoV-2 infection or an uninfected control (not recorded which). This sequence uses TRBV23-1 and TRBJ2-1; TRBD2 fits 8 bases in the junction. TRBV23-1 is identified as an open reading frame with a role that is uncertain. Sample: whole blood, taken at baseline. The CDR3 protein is CASSQLAGTFSYNEQFF. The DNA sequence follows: TGCGCCAGCAGTCAATTAGCGGGGACATTTTCCTACAATGAGCAGTTCTTC.